The 30 T cell receptor beta chains presented below share a single source sample, sequenced in a study of T-cell reconstitution after alpha-beta-depleted transplantation in children. TCRbeta library construction was performed incorporating unique molecular identifiers. TCRdb redid the calling of the PCR reads with MiXCR, one entry per CDR3 protein. The table has hundreds of thousands of distinct CDR3 sequences, roughly 13% seen once. This specimen consisted of PBMCs, obtained before TCRalphabeta/CD19-depleted stem cell transplant. All receptors come from a girl aged 2 to 10 with congenital amegakaryocytic thrombocytopenia, due to receive a stem cell transplant.

This clonotype has only a few counts. This chain links TRBV20-1 with TRBJ2-1, with 9 bases fitting TRBD2. Germline CDR1 is DFQATT and CDR2 is SNEGSKA (reference sequence). CDR3 length equals 14 residues. V was clipped by 3 bases and J by 8 bases; unmatched bases: 8. CDR3 in amino acids: CSASPWLAGYEQFF. As DNA, the CDR3 is TGCAGTGCTAGCCCGTGGCTAGCGGGATATGAGCAGTTCTTC.

The chain combines TRBV7-6 with TRBJ2-1, with D tentatively TRBD1 (5 bases). The V end lost 4 bases, the J end lost 10 bases, and 14 bases lay between the germline ends. Germline CDR1 SGHVS, CDR2 FNYEAQ. The CDR3 loop spans 13 amino acids. CDR3 protein: CASSSPGNREQFF. Written as DNA, the CDR3 is TGTGCCAGCAGCTCTCCAGGGAATCGGGAGCAGTTCTTC.

This clonotype was detected many times. The CDR3: CASSLWSGPTDTQYF. In DNA, the CDR3 is TGCGCCAGCAGCTTGTGGAGCGGGCCCACAGATACGCAGTATTTT. V and J are TRBV5-1 and TRBJ2-3, with D possibly matching TRBD2 (6 bases). Germline CDR1 is SGHRS and CDR2 is YFSETQ. The CDR3 is made up of 15 amino acids. The V end was cut by 1 base, the J end by 2 bases, with 11 bases between.

This clonotype appeared many times. This chain links TRBV20-1 with TRBJ1-1, with TRBD1 matching 7 bases. V lost 8 bases to trimming and J lost 0 bases; unmatched junction nucleotides: 15. The germline V gene encodes CDR1 DFQATT and CDR2 SNEGSKA (reference sequence). There are 16 residues in the CDR3. The CDR3 coding sequence is TGCAGTCCCCCCCCCCAGGGGACAGTTATGAACACTGAAGCTTTCTTT. Translation gives CSPPPQGTVMNTEAFF.

The chain recombines TRBV6-2 or TRBV6-3 with TRBJ1-6; D not resolved. Trimming stripped 0 bases from V and 14 bases from J, with 8 bases between. Germline V gene sequence: CDR1 MNHEY, CDR2 SVGEGT. This CDR3 comprises 12 residues. CDR3 nucleotide sequence: TGTGCCAGCAGTTACTCGATGTCATCCCTCCACTTT. Amino acids: CASSYSMSSLHF.

This clonotype was seen only a few times. This chain connects TRBV11-1 to TRBJ1-5; D perhaps matches TRBD1 (5 bases). The CDR3 is 19 residues long. Deletions cut 0 bases from V and 2 bases from J, with 20 bases between. CDR1 SGHAT and CDR2 FQDESV come from the germline V gene (reference sequence). The CDR3 bases are TGTGCCAGCAGCTTAGCTTACGGCAGGGCCTATGACGGCAATCAGCCCCAGCATTTT. Translation gives CASSLAYGRAYDGNQPQHF. The entire variable domain, with the rest obtained from reference TRBV11-1 and TRBJ1-5, is as follows: EAEVAQSPRYKITEKSQAVAFWCDPISGHATLYWYRQILGQGPELLVQFQDESVVDDSQLPKDRFSAERLKGVDSTLKIQPAELGDSAMYLCASSLAYGRAYDGNQPQHFGDGTRLSIL.

At least ten counts were recorded for this clonotype. The V gene is TRBV20-1, the J gene TRBJ2-5; TRBD2 might be the D (5 bases). V was pared by 6 bases and J by 3 bases, with 14 bases between. The V gene's germline CDR1 is DFQATT and CDR2 SNEGSKA (reference sequence). The length of the CDR3 is 13 residues. CDR3 sequence: CSAPKERKETQYF. The CDR3 DNA sequence: TGCAGTGCCCCCAAGGAGCGGAAAGAGACCCAGTACTTC.

The chain joins TRBV29-1 to TRBJ2-1, with 7 bases fitting TRBD1. The germline gives CDR1 SQVTM, CDR2 ANQGSEA. CDR3 length: 13 amino acids. Germline trimming cut 6 bases from V and 7 bases from J; bases unmatched to any gene: 9. This CDR3 is CSVNRGGLNEQFF. In DNA, the CDR3 is TGCAGCGTGAACAGGGGTGGGCTTAATGAGCAGTTCTTC.

This clonotype was observed at least ten times. The gene calls are TRBV20-1 and TRBJ2-1; 8 bases map to TRBD1. This CDR3 spans 11 amino acids. Looked up from germline, CDR1 is DFQATT and CDR2 is SNEGSKA (reference sequence). CDR3 residues: CQGADYNEQFF. Written as DNA, the CDR3 is TGCCAGGGGGCTGATTACAATGAGCAGTTCTTC.

This clonotype was counted ten times or more. The chain links TRBV10-3 to TRBJ2-2, with D unclear. The V end lost 6 bases, the J end lost 0 bases, and 14 bases lay between the germline ends. The CDR3 has 16 amino acids. CDR1 and CDR2 from the germline V gene are ENHRY and SYGVKD. CDR3 bases: TGTGCCATCAGCCGAACCGAGTTCGCGAACACCGGGGAGCTGTTTTTT. It specifies CAISRTEFANTGELFF.

A few counts support this clonotype. The rearrangement uses TRBV7-9 and TRBJ2-2; D is uncertain. The length of the CDR3 is 16 residues. CDR1 is SEHNR, CDR2 FQNEAQ, per germline (reference sequence). V lost 7 bases and J lost 4, with 19 bases in between. CDR3 loop: CASNPTLGFGTGELFF. In nucleotides, the CDR3 is TGTGCCAGCAACCCTACTTTGGGGTTCGGCACCGGGGAGCTGTTTTTT.

This clonotype was recorded many times. This sequence joins TRBV20-1 and TRBJ2-5, with D tentatively TRBD2 (5 bases). V was clipped by 5 bases and J by 2 bases, with 15 bases between them. CDR3 length: 14 amino acids. Germline V gives CDR1 DFQATT, CDR2 SNEGSKA (reference sequence). The DNA of the CDR3 is TGCAGTGCTCTCCGGGGAGTGGTGCAAGAGACCCAGTACTTC. Amino acid sequence: CSALRGVVQETQYF.

This clonotype was found a few times. The chain couples TRBV27 to TRBJ2-7; 10 bases align to TRBD1. In germline, CDR1 is MNHEY, CDR2 SMNVEV (reference sequence). The CDR3 is made up of 15 amino acids. J lost 3 bases, V lost 10 bases, and 12 bases had no gene match. CDR3 bases: TGTGCCACCAAACCCCTGGGACAGGGGAACTACGAGCAGTACTTC. Its translation: CATKPLGQGNYEQYF.

V gene TRBV28 combines with J gene TRBJ2-5; the D is unclear. Trimming left V 4 bases short and J 6 bases short, with 21 bases between. CDR1 is MDHEN and CDR2 is SYDVKM in the germline V gene. CDR3 size: 16 residues. The CDR3 protein is CASSSLLSTSAQTQYF. The CDR3 DNA follows: TGTGCCAGCAGTTCCCTGTTATCCACGTCGGCGCAGACCCAGTACTTC.

The genes are TRBV7-3 and TRBJ2-3; D is perhaps TRBD2 (5 bases). Germline V gene lookup returns CDR1 SGHTA and CDR2 FQGTGA. This CDR3 has 14 residues. V was cut by 1 base and J by 3 bases, with 8 bases left in between. The CDR3 sequence is CASSLMSGTDTQYF. CDR3 bases: TGTGCCAGCAGCTTAATGAGCGGAACAGATACGCAGTATTTT.

This clonotype was seen a few times. The CDR3 coding sequence is TGCAGTGCTGGGATGAGAAATCAGCCCCAGCATTTT. Its protein is CSAGMRNQPQHF. This chain links TRBV20-1 with TRBJ1-5; D not resolved. Germline CDR1 is DFQATT and CDR2 is SNEGSKA (reference sequence). Between the trimmed V and J ends, which lost 5 bases and 4 bases, there was a span of 9 bases. The CDR3 runs to 12 residues.

There are many counts of this clonotype. The gene calls are TRBV7-2 and TRBJ2-7; D is unclear. The germline gives CDR1 SGHTA, CDR2 FQGNSA. The CDR3 totals 13 residues. V lost 6 bases and J lost 2, with 11 bases in between. The CDR3 DNA is TGTGCCAGCAGGTATACAGCAACCTACGAGCAGTACTTC. It codes for CASRYTATYEQYF.

This clonotype has a handful of counts. The chain couples TRBV7-9 to TRBJ1-1; no clear D gene. From germline, CDR1 is SEHNR and CDR2 FQNEAQ (reference sequence). The CDR3 has 14 residues. Trimming took 1 base from V and 1 from J, leaving 7 bases between them. The CDR3 coding sequence is TGTGCCAGCAGCTTAGAATCAGGGAACACTGAAGCTTTCTTT. Translated: CASSLESGNTEAFF.

CDR3 DNA: TGTGCCAGCAGTTCCAGCTTGAGAATACACGAGCAGTACTTC. Its protein is CASSSSLRIHEQYF. This chain joins TRBV6-5 and TRBJ2-7; D is ambiguous. The CDR3 length is 14 residues. V lost 4 bases and J lost 5, with 15 bases in between. Germline lookup yields CDR1 MNHEY and CDR2 SVGAGI.

This clonotype was seen more than once but under ten times. V and J are TRBV20-1 and TRBJ2-4, with D tentatively TRBD2 (5 bases). This CDR3 is 15 amino acids long. V lost 5 bases and J 0 bases, leaving 14 bases between the germline ends. Germline V gene lookup returns CDR1 DFQATT and CDR2 SNEGSKA (reference sequence). CDR3 residues: CSARRGMLAKNIQYF. CDR3 DNA: TGCAGTGCTCGTCGGGGAATGCTAGCCAAAAACATTCAGTACTTC.

This clonotype came up many times. The chain combines TRBV7-7 with TRBJ2-1; 9 bases agree with TRBD2. CDR3 length: 16 amino acids. V shed 5 bases and J 0 bases; nucleotides not matched to a gene: 5. From germline, CDR1 is SSHAT and CDR2 FNYEAQ (reference sequence). CDR3 sequence reads: CASSARLAASYNEQFF. CDR3 coding DNA: TGTGCCAGCAGCGCCAGACTAGCGGCCTCCTACAATGAGCAGTTCTTC. The full variable domain, completed using reference TRBV7-7 and TRBJ2-1, is GAGVSQSPRYKVTKRGQDVTLRCDPISSHATLYWYQQALGQGPEFLTYFNYEAQPDKSGLPSDRFSAERPEGSISTLTIQRTEQRDSAMYRCASSARLAASYNEQFFGPGTRLTVL.

This clonotype was observed a few times. This chain links TRBV20-1 with TRBJ1-1, with TRBD1 identical over 9 bases. There are 14 residues in the CDR3. V dropped 6 bases and J dropped 1; count of bases not matched to a gene: 6. Germline V gene sequence: CDR1 DFQATT, CDR2 SNEGSKA (reference sequence). CDR3 in amino acids: CSARTGVSNTEAFF. The CDR3 nucleotides are TGCAGTGCGAGGACAGGGGTATCGAACACTGAAGCTTTCTTT.

This clonotype was seen ten or more times. The chain combines TRBV29-1 with TRBJ2-7, with 14 positions matching TRBD2. The trim removed 6 bases at V and 4 bases at J, leaving 5 bases unmatched. The CDR3 extends over 14 amino acids. Germline V gene lookup returns CDR1 SQVTM and CDR2 ANQGSEA. Here the CDR3 DNA reads TGCAGCGTACGACTAGCGGGAGGGTGGTACGAGCAGTACTTC. Residues: CSVRLAGGWYEQYF.

This clonotype came up a few times. The genes are TRBV5-5 and TRBJ2-3; 7 bases are shared with TRBD2. Germline trimming cut 4 bases from V and 5 bases from J; bases unmatched to any gene: 10. Per germline, CDR1 SGHKS and CDR2 YYEKEE (reference sequence). This CDR3 has 15 residues. DNA for the CDR3: TGTGCCAGCAGCCCCATCCGGGGGGAAAGAGATACGCAGTATTTT. Amino acids: CASSPIRGERDTQYF. Complete variable domain (other parts from reference TRBV5-5 and TRBJ2-3): DAGVTQSPTHLIKTRGQQVTLRCSPISGHKSVSWYQQVLGQGPQFIFQYYEKEERGRGNFPDRFSARQFPNYSSELNVNALLLGDSALYLCASSPIRGERDTQYFGPGTRLTVL.

This clonotype was observed a few times. The V call is TRBV10-3, the J call TRBJ1-1; D unresolved. This CDR3 has 10 amino acids. In germline, CDR1 is ENHRY, CDR2 SYGVKD. Trimming removed 3 bases from V and 4 bases from J, with 0 bases in between. The CDR3 sequence: CAISDTEAFF. The CDR3, as DNA: TGTGCCATCAGTGACACTGAAGCTTTCTTT.

As regards this clonotype: This may stem from a read error, because a much larger clone lies one nucleotide away. The chain carries TRBV3-1 and TRBJ2-1, with 9 bases identical to TRBD2. The CDR3 contains 15 residues. Unmatched junction bases numbered 12, after V lost 6 bases and J lost 9 bases. The germline gives CDR1 LGHDT, CDR2 YNNKEL (reference sequence). The DNA of the CDR3 is TGTGCCAGCAGACTCGCTGGGACTAGCTGCCGTGAGCAGTTCTTC. Translating gives CASRLAGTSCREQFF.

The sample holds many counts of this clonotype. V is TRBV28 and J is TRBJ2-1, with D unresolved. V gave up 6 bases and J gave up 5 bases, with 32 bases separating them. Germline lookup yields CDR1 MDHEN and CDR2 SYDVKM. This CDR3 is built from 20 residues. The CDR3, as DNA: TGTGCCAGCAGCTCCACACCGACCTTCGAGCGCCAACTGTTCCACAATGAGCAGTTCTTC. Amino acid sequence: CASSSTPTFERQLFHNEQFF.

This clonotype was counted at least ten times. The rearrangement joins TRBV29-1 to TRBJ1-2, with D unclear. CDR1 and CDR2 (germline): SQVTM, ANQGSEA. The germline V and J ends were trimmed by 4 bases and 3 bases, with 6 bases remaining between them. This CDR3 region has 11 residues. The CDR3: CSVGQDYGYTF. Written as DNA, the CDR3 is TGCAGCGTTGGTCAGGACTATGGCTACACCTTC.

The rearrangement uses TRBV5-1 and TRBJ2-6, with D perhaps matching TRBD1 (5 bases). The CDR3 totals 17 residues. Trimming removed 5 bases from V and 2 bases from J, with 17 bases in between. Germline values: CDR1 SGHRS, CDR2 YFSETQ. The CDR3 region is CASRRGYEDTGANVLTF. CDR3 nucleotide sequence: TGCGCCAGCAGAAGGGGTTATGAGGACACTGGGGCCAACGTCCTGACTTTC.

V usage is TRBV6-2 or TRBV6-3 and J usage is TRBJ2-1; D is uncertain. The CDR3 runs to 12 residues. CDR1 MNHEY and CDR2 SVGEGT come from the germline V gene. V lost 6 bases, J lost 5 bases, and 8 bases lay in between. The CDR3 here is CASRRTNNEQFF. The DNA of the CDR3 is TGTGCCAGCAGGAGAACTAACAATGAGCAGTTCTTC.